This is a list of T cell receptor beta chains from one sample in a study of blood T cell repertoires in COVID-19. Only in-frame clones appear in the TCRdb table, and some are missing; sequencing was by immunoSEQ multiplex PCR. The sample shows tens of thousands of clones, 85% of them seen only once. Sequenced material: peripheral blood. Receptors were obtained from a human donor in a cohort sampled during active COVID-19. The CDR3 runs from the conserved cysteine through the conserved F or W. A D gene is named only where the DNA matches it firmly. Expanded clones are given a class, and other clones once, few, many or no size at all.

.	TRBV7-2	TRBJ2-3	TRBD2	TGTGCCAGCAGCTTAATTGGGCGGGGGGACACAGATACGCAGTATTTT	CASSLIGRGDTDTQYF
.	TRBV6-5	TRBJ1-1	.	TGTGCCAGCAGTTACAGCCAGGCGAACACTGAAGCTTTCTTT	CASSYSQANTEAFF
.	TRBV29-1	TRBJ1-2	TRBD1	TGCAGCGTTGAAGATGGACAGGGGGCGGATGGCTACACCTTC	CSVEDGQGADGYTF
.	TRBV9	TRBJ1-6	.	TGTGCCAGCAGCGAGGGGGGGCGTTCACCCCTCCACTTT	CASSEGGRSPLHF
.	TRBV18	TRBJ2-5	TRBD1	TGTGCCAGCTCACGGGGACAGGGGCCACAAGAGACCCAGTACTTC	CASSRGQGPQETQYF
.	TRBV7-2	TRBJ2-4	.	TGTGCCAGCAGCTTAGCGAGACAGGTTTCTAATAACATTCAGTACTTC	CASSLARQVSNNIQYF
once	TRBV2	TRBJ2-5	.	TGTGCCAGCTTCGGTTCTCAAGAGACCCAGTACTTC	CASFGSQETQYF
.	TRBV19	TRBJ2-7	TRBD1	TGTGCCGCATGCCGGGACAGGGTCCACGAGCAGTACTTC	CAACRDRVHEQYF
.	TRBV24-1	TRBJ1-1	.	TGTGCCACCAGTGACCGGCAGGGTAACACTGAAGCTTTCTTT	CATSDRQGNTEAFF
.	TRBV10-3	TRBJ2-7	TRBD2	TGTGCCATCAGCGCCACGACTAGCGGCGAGCAGTACTTC	CAISATTSGEQYF
.	TRBV12-5	TRBJ1-1	.	TGTGCTAGTGGCCGGGGGGCCAGGGTTTTAGATACTGAAGCTTTCTTT	CASGRGARVLDTEAFF
.	TRBV5-3	TRBJ1-3	TRBD1	TGTGCCAGAAGCTTAGTAAATGGACAGGAAAAGGGCCACCTTGGAAACACCATATATTTT	CARSLVNGQEKGHLGNTIYF
.	TRBV7-7	TRBJ2-2	TRBD2	TGTGCCAGCAGCCGCGGGGGTCAGGGCACCGGGGAGCTGTTTTTT	CASSRGGQGTGELFF
.	TRBV6-6	TRBJ2-1	.	TGTGCCAGCAGTTACTCGACAGGTTCGCAGTTCTTC	CASSYSTGSQFF
.	TRBV30	TRBJ1-6	TRBD1	TGTGCCTGGAGTGCCTGGGGACAGGGCGATTCACCCCTCCACTTT	CAWSAWGQGDSPLHF
.	TRBV7-9	TRBJ2-7	TRBD1	TGTGCCAGCAGCAATCCCAGGACAGGGGGCAACTACGAGCAGTACTTC	CASSNPRTGGNYEQYF
once	TRBV9	TRBJ2-2	TRBD1	TGTGCCAGCAGCACGGGACAGGGTAGGAGCTCGTACACCGGGGAGCTGTTTTTT	CASSTGQGRSSYTGELFF
.	TRBV2	TRBJ2-1	.	TGTGCCAGCAGTGTGTCGGGGGGCCCCTACAATGAGCAGTTCTTC	CASSVSGGPYNEQFF
.	TRBV6-6	TRBJ2-1	TRBD2	TGTGCCAGCAGTCCAGCCCCGGGGGGGGTTTCCTACAATGAGCAGTTCTTC	CASSPAPGGVSYNEQFF
.	TRBV5-1	TRBJ2-3	.	TGCGCCAGCAGTACAGGGCCCACAGATACGCAGTATTTT	CASSTGPTDTQYF
.	TRBV6-5	TRBJ2-7	TRBD1	TGTGCCAGCAGTTACGTGGGCAGGGGGCGCGGGGAGCAGTACTTC	CASSYVGRGRGEQYF
.	TRBV10-3	TRBJ1-5	.	TGTGCCATCAGCGAAGGGGATAGCAATCAGCCCCAGCATTTT	CAISEGDSNQPQHF
.	TRBV12-3/TRBV12-4	TRBJ2-1	TRBD1	TGTGCCAGCAGCCTGGGACAGGGGTATGAGCAGTTCTTC	CASSLGQGYEQFF
.	TRBV19	TRBJ2-4	.	TGTGCCAGTACCGCTGCATCAGGGGCGGACATTCAGTACTTC	CASTAASGADIQYF
.	TRBV7-8	TRBJ2-4	.	TGTGCCAGCACCCCCGGGGCCAAAAACATTCAGTACTTC	CASTPGAKNIQYF
.	TRBV10-3	TRBJ2-1	TRBD2	TGTGCTTCCGGGGGGGGCTCCTACAATGAGCAGTTCTTC	CASGGGSYNEQFF
.	TRBV19	TRBJ2-5	.	TGTGCCAGTAGTTTCGGGGAGACCCAGTACTTC	CASSFGETQYF
.	TRBV9	TRBJ2-7	.	TGTGCCAGCAGCGTAGATGGCATTCACTCCTACGAGCAGTACTTC	CASSVDGIHSYEQYF
.	TRBV24-1	TRBJ1-2	TRBD1	TGTGCCACCAGTGATCCCGGGACAGGGGGAGTATATGGCTACACCTTC	CATSDPGTGGVYGYTF
.	TRBV29-1	TRBJ1-1	TRBD1	TGCAGCGTAGGGACAGGGGGCTACACTGAAGCTTTCTTT	CSVGTGGYTEAFF
.	TRBV15	TRBJ2-1	.	TGTGCCACCAGCCCTACCGCACGGGATGAGCAGTTCTTC	CATSPTARDEQFF
few	TRBV6-5	TRBJ1-4	TRBD1	TGTGCCAGCAGCGTCATGACAGGGGGTAATGAAAAACTGTTTTTT	CASSVMTGGNEKLFF
few	TRBV21-1	TRBJ2-7	.	TGTGCCAACCTTTATAGAGGCGGGGACTCTTACGAGCAGTACTTC	CANLYRGGDSYEQYF
.	TRBV28	TRBJ2-7	.	TGTGCCAGCAGTCCCGGCGGGGAAGGGAACTACGAGCAGTACTTC	CASSPGGEGNYEQYF
.	TRBV6-2/TRBV6-3	TRBJ1-1	.	TGTGCCAGCAGTTATGGGGGGGCCACTGAAGCTTTCTTT	CASSYGGATEAFF
.	TRBV2	TRBJ2-3	.	TGTGCCAGCAGAGGGGGAACAGCGAGCACAGATACGCAGTATTTT	CASRGGTASTDTQYF
.	TRBV11-2	TRBJ1-2	TRBD1	TGTGCCAGCAGCCCTGGGCGGGACAGATATGGCTACACCTTC	CASSPGRDRYGYTF
once	TRBV19	TRBJ1-4	TRBD1	TGTGCCAGTAGTAGACTCGGACAGGGTAATGAAAAACTGTTTTTT	CASSRLGQGNEKLFF
once	TRBV7-9	TRBJ1-2	.	TGTGCCAGCAGCTTATCCAGAAACTATGGCTACACCTTC	CASSLSRNYGYTF
.	TRBV9	TRBJ2-3	TRBD1	TGTGCCAGCAGCTCAGGGGGTCTTAGCACAGATACGCAGTATTTT	CASSSGGLSTDTQYF
.	TRBV7-9	TRBJ2-3	TRBD2	TGTGCCAGCACCTGGGGACTAGCGGGGGGGAGCACAGATACGCAGTATTTT	CASTWGLAGGSTDTQYF
once	TRBV7-6	TRBJ2-7	TRBD2	TGTGCCAGCAGCCCCCGGGAGGACTCCTACGAGCAGTACTTC	CASSPREDSYEQYF
.	TRBV7-9	TRBJ2-1	TRBD1	TGTGCCAGCAGCTTACCAACGACAGGGTTGGGTATCAATGAGCAGTTCTTC	CASSLPTTGLGINEQFF
.	TRBV6-5	TRBJ2-7	TRBD1	TGTGCCAGCAGTCCCACGGACAGGGTTCACGAGCAGTACTTC	CASSPTDRVHEQYF
.	TRBV12-3/TRBV12-4	TRBJ2-7	.	TGTGCCAGCAGTCCGCTCGCAGGTTACGAGCAGTACTTC	CASSPLAGYEQYF
.	TRBV6-5	TRBJ1-2	.	TGTGCCAGCAGTCTACAGGGTGGCTATGGCTACACCTTC	CASSLQGGYGYTF
.	TRBV9	TRBJ2-1	.	TGTGCTAGCCGGCAGGGGGGACTTGAGGCCAATGAGCAGTTCTTC	CASRQGGLEANEQFF
.	TRBV12-2	TRBJ2-3	.	TGTGCAAGTCGCTCCATTACCGGGACTCCGACCACAGATACGCAGTATTTT	CASRSITGTPTTDTQYF